This is a list of T cell receptor beta chains from one sample in a study of shared clonotypes between healthy human individuals. Generated by immunoSEQ multiplex PCR, the TCRdb table keeps only in-frame clones and is missing some. The table lists approximately 1,500,000 clones, approximately 96% of them singletons, with more than 0.9% in the top ten. The sequencing sample was made of naive CD4+ T cells sorted from blood. The receptors originated from a man younger than 40 in good health. CDR3s include the opening cysteine and the closing phenylalanine or tryptophan. The order of the fields is J gene, V gene, clone size, D gene, CDR3 protein. D genes are given only for firm matches. Part of the rows lack a size; the others show once, few, many or a class for expanded clones.

TRBJ2-2	TRBV6-1	once	.	CASSELVGTYTGELFF
TRBJ2-1	TRBV6-6	.	.	CAISRGNEQFF
TRBJ1-3	TRBV28	.	TRBD1	CASSQPGQGSGNTIYF
TRBJ2-7	TRBV27	.	.	CASRTGIYEQYF
TRBJ2-1	TRBV7-8	.	TRBD1	CASSLARTGRNEQFF
TRBJ2-1	TRBV6-1	.	TRBD1	CASSERAGQGAFEQFF
TRBJ2-7	TRBV29-1	.	TRBD1	CSVRVTGSYEQYF
TRBJ2-1	TRBV10-3	.	TRBD1	CAISESTPTGGHRVEQFF
TRBJ1-2	TRBV7-2	.	.	CASSLEVGVPLYGYTF
TRBJ2-5	TRBV18	.	TRBD1	CASSLTRQGAKETQYF
TRBJ2-1	TRBV10-3	once	.	CAIRGSYNEQFF
TRBJ2-1	TRBV28	.	TRBD2	CASSLNKGLAGSASYNEQFF
TRBJ2-3	TRBV11-2	.	TRBD2	CASRPGLSGRSTDTQYF
TRBJ2-1	TRBV5-1	.	.	CASSLEITGHNEQFF
TRBJ1-1	TRBV5-1	.	.	CASSLGGVGTEAFF
TRBJ2-7	TRBV23-1	.	.	CASPLRGNEQYF
TRBJ2-7	TRBV6-1	.	.	CASSETQEQYF
TRBJ2-3	TRBV5-1	.	.	CASSLGTPTDTQYF
TRBJ2-2	TRBV9	.	TRBD2	CASSEAGTRGTGELFF
TRBJ2-5	TRBV5-1	.	TRBD2	CASSLGLAGEGETQYF
TRBJ2-7	TRBV9	once	TRBD2	CASSTGTSGVYEQYF
TRBJ2-7	TRBV2	.	TRBD1	CASSGRTGDLYEQYF
TRBJ2-3	TRBV10-3	once	.	CAISGADTQYF
TRBJ1-2	TRBV6-6	few	.	CASSYAGDYGYTF
TRBJ2-7	TRBV28	.	.	CASSLLGLGRVIYEQYF
TRBJ2-7	TRBV29-1	.	.	CSVNIGFGEQYF
TRBJ2-3	TRBV11-3	.	TRBD2	CASSQTGTSGPDTQYF
TRBJ1-3	TRBV5-1	.	.	CASSLAPGLDSGNTIYF
TRBJ2-1	TRBV27	.	TRBD2	CASTRLRGRSNEQFF
TRBJ2-1	TRBV7-2	.	TRBD1	CASSPRRTGVWNEQFF
TRBJ2-1	TRBV10-3	.	TRBD2	CAISESGGTSGSRAYNEQFF
TRBJ1-1	TRBV2	.	.	CASTPLGAEAFF
TRBJ2-1	TRBV15	.	.	CATSRDPAVYNEQFF
TRBJ2-1	TRBV19	.	TRBD2	CASMPSGSSRAQFF
TRBJ2-1	TRBV6-5	.	TRBD2	CASSLLADNEQFF
TRBJ2-1	TRBV29-1	.	TRBD2	CSVARLAGDSEQFF
TRBJ2-6	TRBV5-1	.	.	CASSLGPSPSGANVLTF
TRBJ1-1	TRBV5-4	.	.	CASSLGAGFTADNTEAFF
TRBJ2-2	TRBV7-6	.	.	CASSFSLAHTNTGELFF
TRBJ2-7	TRBV6-5	.	.	CASSYPGAGSYEQYF
TRBJ2-2	TRBV2	.	.	CASSVYPGELFF
TRBJ2-1	TRBV10-3	.	TRBD1	CAISESTGTVWNEQFF
TRBJ2-7	TRBV6-6	.	.	CASSSLLVDVGEQYF
TRBJ1-5	TRBV6-1	.	TRBD1	CASSEAGTANQPQHF
TRBJ2-1	TRBV29-1	.	.	CSVVRQVVDEQFF
TRBJ1-3	TRBV11-2	.	.	CASSLYLRDTIYF
TRBJ2-7	TRBV4-1	.	TRBD1	CASSQARDRGTYEQYF
TRBJ2-3	TRBV7-8	.	TRBD2	CASSLDSGSPTLTDTQYF
TRBJ2-3	TRBV2	once	TRBD2	CASSVGAGADTQYF
TRBJ2-1	TRBV28	.	.	CASSLSGESYNEQFF
TRBJ1-1	TRBV29-1	.	.	CSAAEPGTEAFF
TRBJ2-7	TRBV7-9	.	TRBD2	CASSLVLLAGGRNEQYF
TRBJ2-1	TRBV5-5	.	TRBD1	CASSPEQGNNEQFF
TRBJ2-3	TRBV7-2	.	TRBD1	CATMTGPTQTDTQYF
TRBJ1-1	TRBV7-9	.	.	CASSFTEDTEAFF